This TCR beta chain was observed in a study of blood T cells in healthy people across ages. It was with a sample-barcoded 5' primer and a J-beta primer mix that a second PCR of about 6 to 12 cycles was run. TCRdb fed the 5' RACE reads into MiXCR, producing one record per CDR3 protein. The data show about 900,000 distinct CDR3 sequences, with roughly 48% seen just once and 13% held by the top ten. In this sample, this clonotype turned up a few times. Material: blood. This receptor was identified in a man younger than 45 in good health.

The CDR3 region is CSARPLGDREDTQYF. DNA of the CDR3: TGCAGTGCTAGACCCCTCGGGGATAGGGAAGATACGCAGTATTTT. This sequence joins TRBV20-1 and TRBJ2-3, with D perhaps TRBD2 (5 bases). Germline CDR1 reads DFQATT; CDR2 reads SNEGSKA (reference sequence). Trimming removed 2 bases at V and 5 bases at J, with 17 bases between. The CDR3 sequence is 15 residues long.